Listed here are 25 T cell receptor beta chains from one sample, sequenced in a study of T cells expressing NK-cell markers. With the 5' RACE reads reprocessed, TCRdb shows one record per CDR3 protein and no DNA. This listing includes about 550,000 distinct CDR3 sequences. Sequencing was done on a sample of blood T cells: a sorted CD56 or NKG2C T cell subset, CD4+ or CD8+ T cells, or bulk PBMC T cells (not recorded which). The receptor set was obtained from a man in his late teens or twenties in good health.

The J gene is TRBJ2-7, the V gene TRBV7-2; TCRdb's assignment of TRBD1 cannot be checked, as there is no DNA. The CDR3 totals 13 residues. Germline loops: CDR1 SGHTA, CDR2 FQGNSA. CDR3: CASSFQGTYEQYF.

V is TRBV12-3 or TRBV12-4 and J is TRBJ2-1; the D call of TRBD2 rests on TCRdb alone, since no DNA is present to check it. There are 13 residues in the CDR3. CDR3 amino acids: CASSPRTRNEQFF.

This chain links TRBV20-1 with TRBJ1-4. From germline, CDR1 is DFQATT and CDR2 SNEGSKA (reference sequence). This CDR3 is 13 amino acids long. The CDR3 loop reads CSALPGSNEKLFF.

The genes are TRBV5-1 and TRBJ2-2; the D call of TRBD1 rests on TCRdb alone, since no DNA is present to check it. Germline assignment: CDR1 SGHRS and CDR2 YFSETQ. The CDR3 covers 14 residues. CDR3 amino acids: CASQPGDGTGELFF.

The gene calls are TRBV6-1 and TRBJ1-1. The CDR3 runs to 14 residues. Germline loops: CDR1 MNHNS, CDR2 SASEGT. This CDR3 reads CASSRNTMNTEAFF.

The chain recombines TRBV12-3 or TRBV12-4 with TRBJ2-1; absent DNA, TCRdb's TRBD1 call cannot be checked. This CDR3 has 15 amino acids. CDR3 residues: CASSFFRGGYNEQFF.

The genes are TRBV11-2 and TRBJ1-2; TCRdb calls TRBD1, which cannot be checked without DNA. CDR3 length equals 16 residues. Germline lookup yields CDR1 SGHAT and CDR2 FQNNGV. Here the CDR3 reads CASSLNRAGGRYGYTF.

The rearrangement links TRBV7-9 to TRBJ2-1. Germline CDR1 and CDR2: SEHNR and FQNEAQ (reference sequence). This CDR3 is 13 amino acids long. The CDR3 reads CASSFNTRNEQFF.

CDR3 sequence: CATSDPGRAESQETQYF. This chain uses TRBV24-1 with TRBJ2-5; TCRdb's D call, TRBD2, is unchecked because there is no DNA. The CDR3 totals 17 residues. Germline loops: CDR1 KGHDR, CDR2 SFDVKD.

The chain has TRBV12-3 or TRBV12-4 and TRBJ1-1; lacking DNA, the TRBD1 call made by TCRdb goes unchecked. CDR3 length: 16 amino acids. This CDR3 reads CASSQGQGGRNTEAFF.

The chain carries TRBV20-1 and TRBJ2-5; TCRdb calls TRBD2, which cannot be checked without DNA. The CDR3 is made up of 14 amino acids. The germline V gene encodes CDR1 DFQATT and CDR2 SNEGSKA (reference sequence). CDR3: CSASGAGDWGTQYF.

The J gene is TRBJ1-4, the V gene TRBV12-3 or TRBV12-4; TCRdb names TRBD1, which stays unverified in the absence of DNA. CDR3 length: 17 residues. The CDR3 protein is CASRSPGPVSLNEKLFF.

The chain has TRBV6-1 and TRBJ2-5; TCRdb's D gene call, TRBD1, goes unchecked for lack of DNA. The CDR3 extends over 12 amino acids. Germline assignment: CDR1 MNHNS and CDR2 SASEGT. CDR3 in amino acids: CASRGQRETQYF.

The chain is built from TRBV3-1 and TRBJ2-5; TCRdb's assignment of TRBD1 cannot be checked, as there is no DNA. The CDR3 runs to 14 residues. The germline V gene has CDR1 LGHDT and CDR2 YNNKEL (reference sequence). CDR3 sequence reads: CASSRRRVQETQYF.

This chain connects TRBV11-2 to TRBJ2-2; TCRdb calls TRBD2, which cannot be checked without DNA. CDR3 length equals 17 residues. Germline V gives CDR1 SGHAT, CDR2 FQNNGV. The CDR3 here is CASSLEVGTSVTGELFF.

The genes are TRBV27 and TRBJ2-3; TCRdb lists TRBD1, though no DNA is available to test this call. This CDR3 comprises 15 residues. Germline loops: CDR1 MNHEY, CDR2 SMNVEV (reference sequence). CDR3: CASSFEGRSTDTQYF.

The genes are TRBV5-1 and TRBJ2-1; TCRdb lists TRBD2, though no DNA is available to test this call. CDR1 SGHRS and CDR2 YFSETQ come from the germline V gene. CDR3 length: 17 amino acids. CDR3 protein: CASSREERGAGWNEQFF.

This rearrangement joins TRBV6-2 or TRBV6-3 to TRBJ2-5; the D call from TCRdb, TRBD2, cannot be confirmed without DNA. Germline values: CDR1 MNHEY, CDR2 SVGEGT. The CDR3 contains 17 residues. The chain's CDR3 is CASSYGVNDLRVETQYF.

V and J are TRBV7-2 and TRBJ2-7; checking the TCRdb D call of TRBD2 is not possible without DNA. The CDR3 sequence is 16 residues long. Per germline, CDR1 SGHTA and CDR2 FQGNSA. CDR3 loop: CASSLLAGDSAYEQYF.

The chain links TRBV5-6 to TRBJ2-5; TCRdb designates TRBD1, a call that cannot be tested without DNA. The germline V gene has CDR1 SGHDT and CDR2 YYEEEE. The CDR3 runs 16 residues. The chain's CDR3 is CASRPMGQLIQETQYF.

V gene TRBV27 combines with J gene TRBJ2-3; TCRdb designates TRBD2, a call that cannot be tested without DNA. Germline V gene lookup returns CDR1 MNHEY and CDR2 SMNVEV (reference sequence). This CDR3 comprises 13 residues. CDR3 loop: CASGGTPTDTQYF.

This chain uses TRBV3-1 with TRBJ2-1; TCRdb names TRBD1, which stays unverified in the absence of DNA. CDR3 length equals 15 residues. Germline lookup yields CDR1 LGHDT and CDR2 YNNKEL (reference sequence). CDR3 sequence: CASSQGQGYLGEQFF.

The V call is TRBV7-2, the J call TRBJ2-7; the TCRdb call, TRBD1, lacks DNA for checking. Germline CDR1 and CDR2: SGHTA and FQGNSA. The CDR3 runs to 16 residues. CDR3: CASSLGQLRDIYEQYF.

The chain carries TRBV30 and TRBJ2-1. Germline lookup yields CDR1 GTSNPN and CDR2 SVGIG (reference sequence). CDR3 length equals 13 residues. CDR3 sequence reads: CAWSEEGWSEQFF. Combining the CDR3 with reference TRBV30 and TRBJ2-1 gives the whole variable domain SQTIHQWPATLVQPVGSPLSLECTVEGTSNPNLYWYRQAAGRGLQLLFYSVGIGQISSEVPQNLSASRPQDRQFILSSKKLLLSDSGFYLCAWSEEGWSEQFFGPGTRLTVL.

The CDR3 spells CSVDRGLNTEAFF. The gene calls are TRBV29-1 and TRBJ1-1. Germline V gene data show CDR1 as SQVTM and CDR2 as ANQGSEA. The CDR3 has 13 amino acids.